This record covers a single TCR beta chain. What it binds is not known. Libraries of bulk TCR were made by previously described methods (with listed TCR primers). MiXCR was run by TCRdb on the PCR reads, yielding one entry per CDR3 protein. The table lists about 510,000 distinct CDR3 sequences, about a fifth of them singletons. The data originate from a study of molecular identifiers for immune sequencing clone quantification. Trimming took 2 bases from V and 8 from J, leaving 10 bases between them. This CDR3 contains 13 residues. The V gene's germline CDR1 is MGHDK and CDR2 SYGVNS. From 20,000 to 1,000,000 sorted cells, naive CD8 libraries were generated with 10%, 30% or 50% RNA. Overall study results and limits: More than 99% of effector molecules, versus under 1% of naive-cell molecules, belonged to clones above 20 RNA copies. A single cell's spiked Jurkat TCR RNA was reportedly detectable among about a million naive cells.

The sequencing sample was made of naive CD8+ T cells from blood, with Jurkat cell RNA spiked in. As for subset: FACS-sorted CD8+CD4-CCR7+CD45RA+ naive T cells. V usage is TRBV25-1 and J usage is TRBJ2-4; D remains ambiguous. The origin of this receptor is a human donor in good health. Some libraries in this study had Jurkat cell RNA spiked in. The CDR3 DNA reads TGTGCCAGCAGTGAACTAGGTGGGGACATTCAGTACTTC. Encoded protein: CASSELGGDIQYF. Filled out from reference TRBV25-1 and TRBJ2-4, the complete variable domain reads EADIYQTPRYLVIGTGKKITLECSQTMGHDKMYWYQQDPGMELHLIHYSYGVNSTEKGDLSSESTVSRIRTEHFPLTLESARPSHTSQYLCASSELGGDIQYFGAGTRLSVL.